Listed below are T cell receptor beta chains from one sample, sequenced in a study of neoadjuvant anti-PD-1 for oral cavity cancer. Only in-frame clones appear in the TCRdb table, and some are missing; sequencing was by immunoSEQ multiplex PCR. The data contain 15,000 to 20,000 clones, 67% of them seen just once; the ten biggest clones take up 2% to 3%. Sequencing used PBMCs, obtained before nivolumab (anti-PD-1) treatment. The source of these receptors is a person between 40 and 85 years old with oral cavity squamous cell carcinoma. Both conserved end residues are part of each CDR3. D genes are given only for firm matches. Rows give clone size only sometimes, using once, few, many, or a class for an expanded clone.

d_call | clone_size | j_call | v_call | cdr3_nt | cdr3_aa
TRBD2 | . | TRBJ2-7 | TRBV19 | TGTGCCAGTAGTCCCAAGGGACTAGCGGGAGACGAGCAGTACTTC | CASSPKGLAGDEQYF
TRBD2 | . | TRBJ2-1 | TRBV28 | TGTGCCAGCAGGGACGGGACTAGGGGTGAGCAGTTCTTC | CASRDGTRGEQFF
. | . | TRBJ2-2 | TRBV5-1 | TGCGCCAGCAGCTTGGGAGGTCAGGGAGGAACCGGGGAGCTGTTTTTT | CASSLGGQGGTGELFF
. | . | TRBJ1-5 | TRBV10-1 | TGCGCCAGCAGTGAGGGGACGACGGGGGATCAGCCCCAGCATTTT | CASSEGTTGDQPQHF
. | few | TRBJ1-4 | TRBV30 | TGTGCCTGGAGTGTGAAAGGGGAGACTAATGAAAAACTGTTTTTT | CAWSVKGETNEKLFF
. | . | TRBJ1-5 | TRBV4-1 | TGCGCCAGCAGCTACTCCGGGGCCAATCAGCCCCAGCATTTT | CASSYSGANQPQHF
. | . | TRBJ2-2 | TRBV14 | TGTGCCAGCAGCCAGTTTCAGGGGGGCACCGGGGAGCTGTTTTTT | CASSQFQGGTGELFF
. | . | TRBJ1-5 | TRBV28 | TGTGCCAGCAGTTTTATCAAGGGGGTGGAACAGCCCCAGCATTTT | CASSFIKGVEQPQHF
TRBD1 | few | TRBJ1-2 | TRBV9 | TGTGCCAGCAGCGCCGGACAGGGGGCGACGGGCTACACCTTC | CASSAGQGATGYTF
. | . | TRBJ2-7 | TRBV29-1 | TGCAGCGTTGCGTTCGGAGGAAGGGGCGAGCAGTACTTC | CSVAFGGRGEQYF
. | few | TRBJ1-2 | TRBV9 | TGTGCCAGCAGCGCACCGGGGGGCGGCTATGGCTACACCTTC | CASSAPGGGYGYTF
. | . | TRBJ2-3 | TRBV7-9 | TGTGCCAGCAGCTCCTTCGCCACAGATACGCAGTATTTT | CASSSFATDTQYF
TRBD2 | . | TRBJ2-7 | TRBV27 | TGTGCCAGCAGTTCCAGACTAGCGGGAGGATTCTACGAGCAGTACTTC | CASSSRLAGGFYEQYF
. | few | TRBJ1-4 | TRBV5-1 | TGCGCCAGCAGCGGAGGGACGGACACAACTAATGAAAAACTGTTTTTT | CASSGGTDTTNEKLFF
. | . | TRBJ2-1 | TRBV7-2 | TGTGCCAGCAGCTCTACCATGGGTGAGCAGTTCTTC | CASSSTMGEQFF
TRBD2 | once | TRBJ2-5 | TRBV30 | TGTGCCTGGAGTACGTCTAGCGGGGACCAAGAGACCCAGTACTTC | CAWSTSSGDQETQYF
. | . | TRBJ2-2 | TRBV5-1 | TGCGCCAGCAGCCGGGACTCCTACACCGGGGAGCTGTTTTTT | CASSRDSYTGELFF
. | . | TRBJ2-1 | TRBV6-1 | TGTGCCAGCAGCCCAGGGAGAGTTAATGAGCAGTTCTTC | CASSPGRVNEQFF
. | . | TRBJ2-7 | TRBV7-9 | TGTGCCAGCAGCCTCGACTACACCCGTTACGAGCAGTACTTC | CASSLDYTRYEQYF
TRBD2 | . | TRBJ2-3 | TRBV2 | TGTGCCAGCGTTAGCGGGAGCGGCACAGATACGCAGTATTTT | CASVSGSGTDTQYF
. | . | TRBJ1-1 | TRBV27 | TGTGCCAGCAGTTTGGCCAGATTGAACACTGAAGCTTTCTTT | CASSLARLNTEAFF
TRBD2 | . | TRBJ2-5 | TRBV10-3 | TGTGCCACCAGGGAACCGGGACTAGCGGGAGAAGAGACCCAGTACTTC | CATREPGLAGEETQYF
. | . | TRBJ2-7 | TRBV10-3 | TGTGCCATCAGTGAGTCGGGGAGTCCCTCCTACGAGCAGTACTTC | CAISESGSPSYEQYF
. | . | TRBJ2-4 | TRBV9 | TGTGCCAGCAGCGTGGGATTAGCCAAAAACATTCAGTACTTC | CASSVGLAKNIQYF